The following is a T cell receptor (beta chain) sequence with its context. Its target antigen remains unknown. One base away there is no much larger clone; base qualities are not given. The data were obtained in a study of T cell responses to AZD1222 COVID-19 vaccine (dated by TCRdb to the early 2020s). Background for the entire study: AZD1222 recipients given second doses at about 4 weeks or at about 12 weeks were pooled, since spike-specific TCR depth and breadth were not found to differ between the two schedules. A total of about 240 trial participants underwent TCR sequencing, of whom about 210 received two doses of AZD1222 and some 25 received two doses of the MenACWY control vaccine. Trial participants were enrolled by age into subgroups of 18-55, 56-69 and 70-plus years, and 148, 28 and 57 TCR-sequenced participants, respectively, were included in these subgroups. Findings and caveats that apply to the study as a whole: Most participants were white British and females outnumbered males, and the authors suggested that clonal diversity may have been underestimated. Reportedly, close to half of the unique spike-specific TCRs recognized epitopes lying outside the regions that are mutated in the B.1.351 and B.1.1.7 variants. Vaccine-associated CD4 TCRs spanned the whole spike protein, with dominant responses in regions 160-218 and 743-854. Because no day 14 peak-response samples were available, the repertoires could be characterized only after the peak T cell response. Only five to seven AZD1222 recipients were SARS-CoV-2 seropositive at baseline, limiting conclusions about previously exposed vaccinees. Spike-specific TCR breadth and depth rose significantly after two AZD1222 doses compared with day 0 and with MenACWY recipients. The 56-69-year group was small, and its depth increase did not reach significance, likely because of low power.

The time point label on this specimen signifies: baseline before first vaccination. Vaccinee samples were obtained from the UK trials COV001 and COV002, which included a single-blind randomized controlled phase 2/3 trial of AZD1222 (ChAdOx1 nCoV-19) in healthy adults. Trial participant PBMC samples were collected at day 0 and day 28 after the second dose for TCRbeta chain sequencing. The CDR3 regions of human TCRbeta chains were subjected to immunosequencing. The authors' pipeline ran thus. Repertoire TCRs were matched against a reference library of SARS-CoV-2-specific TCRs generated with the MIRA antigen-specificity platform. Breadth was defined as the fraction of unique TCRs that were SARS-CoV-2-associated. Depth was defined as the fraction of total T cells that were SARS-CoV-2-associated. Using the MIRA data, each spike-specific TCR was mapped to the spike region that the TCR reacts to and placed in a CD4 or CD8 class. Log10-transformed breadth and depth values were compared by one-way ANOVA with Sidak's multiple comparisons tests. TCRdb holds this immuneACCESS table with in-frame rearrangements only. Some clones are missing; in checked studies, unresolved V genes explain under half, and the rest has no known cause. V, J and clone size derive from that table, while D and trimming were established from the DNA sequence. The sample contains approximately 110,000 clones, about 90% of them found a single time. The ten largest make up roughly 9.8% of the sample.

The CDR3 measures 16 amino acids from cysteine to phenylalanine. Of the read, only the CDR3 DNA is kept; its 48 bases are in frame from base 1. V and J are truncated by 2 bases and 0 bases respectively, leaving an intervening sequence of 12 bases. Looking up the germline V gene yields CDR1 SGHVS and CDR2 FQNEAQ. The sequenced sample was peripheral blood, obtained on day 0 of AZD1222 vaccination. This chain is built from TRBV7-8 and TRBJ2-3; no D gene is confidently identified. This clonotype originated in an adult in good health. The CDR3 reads CASSLRRIRSTDTQYF. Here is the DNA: TGTGCCAGCAGCTTAAGGCGCATTCGGAGCACAGATACGCAGTATTTT.